One and the same sample provided the 27 T cell receptor beta chains below, sequenced in a study of T cells in Graves' hyperthyroidism and ophthalmopathy (dated by TCRdb to the late 2010s). The library was obtained by multiplex PCR. These reads were obtained on an Illumina HiSeq 2000. The TCR beta CDR3 regions were amplified from the RNA transcripts. For the first round of RT-PCR on the TCR CDR3, the HTBI primer set was used together with the Qiagen OneStep RT-PCR kit. TCRdb redid the processing of the public reads, applying fastp at Q25 and MiXCR, and retained in-frame beta chains. Each entry merges the rows of one CDR3 protein and shows their most common DNA and genes. This sample gives a few hundred thousand distinct CDR3 sequences in total; roughly 19% of them show up just once. Together, the top ten hold about 40% of the sample. Sequencing input: blood. Receptors originate from a man between 45 and 60 years old with Graves' ophthalmopathy.

This clonotype has a count of ten or more. The V and J genes are TRBV2 and TRBJ2-7; no clear D gene. Deletions cut 7 bases from V and 7 bases from J, with 11 bases between. From germline, CDR1 is SNHLY and CDR2 FYNNEI. There are 11 residues in the CDR3. CDR3 region: CASTRAKEQYF. The CDR3 DNA sequence: TGTGCCAGCACTCGGGCGAAAGAGCAGTACTTC.

Many counts were recorded for this clonotype. V and J are TRBV18 and TRBJ1-1; no definite D call. Germline CDR1 reads KGHSH; CDR2 reads LQKENI. This CDR3 contains 12 residues. V was pared by 1 base and J by 7 bases, with 7 bases between. The CDR3 spells CASSPRGFEAFF. The CDR3 DNA sequence: TGTGCCAGCTCACCACGAGGGTTTGAAGCTTTCTTT.

This clonotype was found a few times. This chain links TRBV5-1 with TRBJ1-5; 7 bases map to TRBD1. V dropped 4 bases and J dropped 7; count of bases not matched to a gene: 5. From germline, CDR1 is SGHRS and CDR2 YFSETQ. The CDR3 extends over 13 amino acids. The CDR3 here is CASSPTGEQPQHF. CDR3 sequence (DNA): TGCGCCAGCAGCCCTACAGGGGAGCAGCCCCAGCATTTT.

As for this clonotype: A read error may explain this, as a much larger clone is one base away. This chain joins TRBV28 and TRBJ2-7, with a weak D call TRBD2 (6 bases). The CDR3 length is 14 residues. Germline V gene lookup returns CDR1 MDHEN and CDR2 SYDVKM. Here the CDR3 DNA reads TGTGCCAGCAGTTTATCGGGAGCGTTCTACCAGCAGTACTTC. This sequence encodes CASSLSGAFYQQYF.

This clonotype was counted at least ten times. This rearrangement joins TRBV28 to TRBJ2-7; the match to TRBD1 covers 9 bases. The CDR3 is 15 amino acids. The trim removed 3 bases at V and 2 bases at J, leaving 5 bases unmatched. Germline V gene sequence: CDR1 MDHEN, CDR2 SYDVKM. The DNA of the CDR3 is TGTGCCAGCAGTTTCCGGGACAGGGCCCCCTACGAGCAGTACTTC. Translated: CASSFRDRAPYEQYF.

This clonotype was recorded a few times. The J gene is TRBJ2-1, the V gene TRBV29-1, with TRBD1 matching over 9 bases. Trimming cost V 2 bases and J 9 bases; bases outside gene matches: 8. The CDR3 totals 14 residues. The V gene's germline CDR1 is SQVTM and CDR2 ANQGSEA. This CDR3 reads CSVETGQGLSEQFF. The CDR3 DNA follows: TGCAGCGTTGAAACTGGACAGGGGCTCAGTGAGCAGTTCTTC.

Ten or more counts support this clonotype. The chain has TRBV2 and TRBJ1-2; D possibly corresponds to TRBD1 (5 bases). This CDR3 has 12 amino acids. Germline assignment: CDR1 SNHLY and CDR2 FYNNEI. V gave up 7 bases and J gave up 7 bases, with 13 bases separating them. DNA of the CDR3: TGTGCCAGCATAGGGGTCATTGCTGGCTACACCTTC. Its protein product is CASIGVIAGYTF.

Remarks on this clonotype: Mismatch with germline at one junction end may stem from a read error. The chain couples TRBV28 to TRBJ2-7, with TRBD2 matching over 12 bases. Germline values: CDR1 MDHEN, CDR2 SYDVKM. The CDR3 sequence is 14 residues long. The CDR3 bases are TGTGCCAGCAGTTGGACTAGCGGGACCTACGGGCAGTACTTC. This sequence encodes CASSWTSGTYGQYF.

Many counts were recorded for this clonotype. V usage is TRBV11-3 and J usage is TRBJ2-4; no reliable D call. The CDR3 spans 15 residues. Trimming removed 2 bases from V and 2 bases from J, with 10 bases in between. Germline assignment: CDR1 SGHNT and CDR2 YENEEA. Written as DNA, the CDR3 is TGTGCCAGCAGCTTAATTAGGGTAACCAAAAACATTCAGTACTTC. It encodes CASSLIRVTKNIQYF. Full variable domain (missing parts from reference TRBV11-3 and TRBJ2-4): EAGVVQSPRYKIIEKKQPVAFWCNPISGHNTLYWYLQNLGQGPELLIRYENEEAVDDSQLPKDRFSAERLKGVDSTLKIQPAELGDSAVYLCASSLIRVTKNIQYFGAGTRLSVL.

This clonotype came up many times. The chain links TRBV2 to TRBJ2-1; 11 bases line up with TRBD1. V shed 9 bases and J 7 bases; nucleotides not matched to a gene: 5. Germline-derived CDR1 and CDR2 are SNHLY and FYNNEI. The CDR3 covers 13 residues. In nucleotides, the CDR3 is TGTGCCAGGCGGGACAGGGGGTCAAATGAGCAGTTCTTC. Residues: CARRDRGSNEQFF.

This clonotype was detected ten times or more. The chain couples TRBV12-3 or TRBV12-4 to TRBJ1-5; no firm D call. The CDR3 is 13 amino acids. Trimming took off 4 bases at V and 5 bases at J, with 9 bases between the two ends. The CDR3 nucleotides are TGTGCCAGCAGTTCCGGTCGGGATCAGCCCCAGCATTTT. Translating gives CASSSGRDQPQHF.

The chain couples TRBV9 to TRBJ1-2; unclear D gene. CDR1 SGDLS and CDR2 YYNGEE come from the germline V gene. The CDR3 totals 16 residues. With 0 bases removed from V and 4 bases from J, the gap between germline ends came to 16 bases. This CDR3 reads CASSVDSSSPPYGYTF. The DNA for the CDR3 is TGTGCCAGCAGCGTAGACAGCTCCTCTCCCCCCTATGGCTACACCTTC.

This chain joins TRBV12-3 or TRBV12-4 and TRBJ2-7, with a tentative D call TRBD2 (6 bases). The length of the CDR3 is 16 residues. Trimming stripped 3 bases from V and 3 bases from J, with 18 bases between. The CDR3 region has the DNA TGTGCCAGCAGTTTTCGGACGGGAGTGGCTGGCTACGAGCAGTACTTC. It translates to CASSFRTGVAGYEQYF.

This clonotype appeared a few times. This chain connects TRBV20-1 to TRBJ2-7; possible D gene TRBD2, 5 bases. The CDR3 covers 14 residues. Per germline, CDR1 DFQATT and CDR2 SNEGSKA (reference sequence). Trimming shortened V by 2 bases and J by 2 bases, and 13 bases separated the two germline ends. The DNA of the CDR3 is TGCAGTGCTAGAAACCAAGGGAGAACCTACGAGCAGTACTTC. Amino acids: CSARNQGRTYEQYF.

The sample holds a few counts of this clonotype. The chain carries TRBV7-8 and TRBJ2-7; 7 nucleotides agree with TRBD2. Germline V gene data show CDR1 as SGHVS and CDR2 as FQNEAQ. This CDR3 spans 15 amino acids. Trimming took 4 bases from V and 0 from J; bases not matched to a gene: 6. For the CDR3, the DNA is TGTGCCAGCAGCTCAGCGGGACTCATCTCCTACGAGCAGTACTTC. Residues: CASSSAGLISYEQYF.

With respect to this clonotype: A read error is likely, as this CDR3 ends without the conserved phenylalanine or tryptophan. The chain couples TRBV28 to TRBJ2-5; no clear D. V lost 9 bases and J lost 2, with 16 bases in between. In germline, CDR1 is MDHEN, CDR2 SYDVKM. The CDR3 length is 14 residues. The CDR3 sequence: CASNTHGLQETQYS. As DNA, the CDR3 is TGTGCCAGTAACACACACGGGCTGCAAGAGACCCAGTACTCC.

The table lists this clonotype with many counts. This chain uses TRBV27 with TRBJ2-1; 8 bases match TRBD2. V shed 9 bases and J 5 bases; nucleotides not matched to a gene: 9. Germline CDR1 reads MNHEY; CDR2 reads SMNVEV (reference sequence). CDR3 length: 14 residues. This CDR3 is CASRAGVSHNEQFF. The CDR3 DNA reads TGTGCCAGTCGAGCGGGAGTCAGCCACAATGAGCAGTTCTTC.

This clonotype was found a few times. This chain joins TRBV28 and TRBJ1-5, with D possibly being TRBD1 (5 bases). Germline values: CDR1 MDHEN, CDR2 SYDVKM. V was pared by 8 bases and J by 7 bases, with 18 bases between. The CDR3 loop spans 14 amino acids. The CDR3: CASVLQARYQPQHF. The DNA of the CDR3 is TGTGCCAGCGTGCTACAGGCGAGGTACCAGCCCCAGCATTTT.

This clonotype was recorded at least ten times. This chain uses TRBV28 with TRBJ2-5; weak D call: TRBD2 (5 bases). V was trimmed by 6 bases and J by 5 bases, leaving 10 bases between them. Germline CDR1 MDHEN, CDR2 SYDVKM. This CDR3 has 12 amino acids. The CDR3 sequence: CASRPPGETQYF. Here the CDR3 DNA reads TGTGCCAGCAGGCCTCCGGGGGAGACCCAGTACTTC.

The chain carries TRBV19 and TRBJ1-2; 7 bases fit TRBD1. This CDR3 spans 12 amino acids. Unmatched junction bases numbered 6, after V lost 10 bases and J lost 4 bases. Germline lookup yields CDR1 LNHDA and CDR2 SQIVND (reference sequence). The CDR3 loop is CATRQGVYGYTF. In DNA, the CDR3 is TGTGCCACTAGACAGGGCGTCTATGGCTACACCTTC.

This sequence joins TRBV6-5 and TRBJ2-1; D assignment may be TRBD1 or TRBD2 (5 bases each). The V gene's germline CDR1 is MNHEY and CDR2 SVGAGI. V was cut by 2 bases and J by 6 bases, with 17 bases left in between. The CDR3 length is 16 residues. As DNA, the CDR3 is TGTGCCAGCAGTTACCCCCGGGGCAGATTTTCCAATGAGCAGTTCTTC. Translating it yields CASSYPRGRFSNEQFF.

In this sample, this clonotype turned up a few times. J is TRBJ2-1 and V is TRBV28; 7 nucleotides line up with TRBD1. Germline-derived CDR1 and CDR2 are MDHEN and SYDVKM. This CDR3 is built from 12 residues. The V segment lost 4 bases and the J segment 15 bases; nucleotides outside the gene matches: 9. CDR3 sequence: CASSSPTGVRFF. The DNA for the CDR3 is TGTGCCAGCAGTTCTCCTACAGGGGTGCGGTTCTTC.

The rearrangement joins TRBV12-3 or TRBV12-4 to TRBJ2-1; 7 nucleotides agree with TRBD2. The CDR3 totals 14 residues. Trimming cost V 5 bases and J 4 bases; bases outside gene matches: 5. In DNA, the CDR3 is TGTGCCAGCAGTCCCGGGACTATATACAATGAGCAGTTCTTC. This gives the protein CASSPGTIYNEQFF.

This clonotype turned up a few times. In DNA, the CDR3 is TGTGCCAGCAGCTACAGGGACGTTTACAATGAGCAGTTCTTC. Protein sequence: CASSYRDVYNEQFF. The chain combines TRBV5-5 with TRBJ2-1, with a weak D call TRBD1 (6 bases). The germline CDR1 and CDR2 sequences are SGHKS and YYEKEE (reference sequence). This CDR3 is 14 amino acids long. The germline V and J ends were trimmed by 3 bases and 4 bases, with 11 bases remaining between them. The variable domain in full, with the rest retrieved from reference TRBV5-5 and TRBJ2-1, is DAGVTQSPTHLIKTRGQQVTLRCSPISGHKSVSWYQQVLGQGPQFIFQYYEKEERGRGNFPDRFSARQFPNYSSELNVNALLLGDSALYLCASSYRDVYNEQFFGPGTRLTVL.

This clonotype showed up just a few times. V usage is TRBV5-4 and J usage is TRBJ1-2, with D maybe TRBD1 (5 bases). This CDR3 is 14 amino acids long. Looked up from germline, CDR1 is SGHNT and CDR2 is YYREEE (reference sequence). Trimming took off 1 base at V and 4 bases at J, with 11 bases between the two ends. The CDR3 loop reads CASSLSGAGYGYTF. As DNA, the CDR3 is TGTGCCAGCAGCTTGTCCGGGGCTGGCTATGGCTACACCTTC. Filled out from reference TRBV5-4 and TRBJ1-2, the complete variable domain reads ETGVTQSPTHLIKTRGQQVTLRCSSQSGHNTVSWYQQALGQGPQFIFQYYREEENGRGNFPPRFSGLQFPNYSSELNVNALELDDSALYLCASSLSGAGYGYTFGSGTRLTVV.

This clonotype was recorded at least ten times. The chain recombines TRBV2 with TRBJ2-1, with TRBD2 matching over 8 bases. Germline CDR1 SNHLY, CDR2 FYNNEI. The V segment lost 2 bases and the J segment 7 bases; nucleotides outside the gene matches: 13. The CDR3 spans 17 residues. CDR3 amino acids: CASSEISGSSGRNEQFF. The CDR3 DNA follows: TGTGCCAGCAGTGAAATAAGCGGGAGCTCTGGGAGGAATGAGCAGTTCTTC.

This chain uses TRBV5-1 with TRBJ2-1, with TRBD1 as a possible D gene (5 bases). Germline CDR1 reads SGHRS; CDR2 reads YFSETQ. This CDR3 has 15 amino acids. Trimming took 3 bases from V and 6 from J, leaving 16 bases between them. CDR3 sequence reads: CASSSRVGGPNEQFF. CDR3 DNA sequence: TGCGCCAGCAGCTCCAGGGTTGGCGGCCCCAATGAGCAGTTCTTC.